One and the same sample provided the 26 T cell receptor beta chains below, sequenced in a study of shared clonotypes between healthy human individuals. Sequencing was performed with immunoSEQ multiplex PCR; in TCRdb, only in-frame clones are kept and a portion is missing. The data show about 2 million clones, 85% to 95% seen once. Material for sequencing was naive CD4+ T cells sorted from blood. Subset of the sample: CD45RA+ positively selected. The receptors come from a man in his late teens or twenties in good health.

V gene TRBV7-2 combines with J gene TRBJ2-3; D gene uncertain. This CDR3 contains 13 residues. The germline V and J ends were trimmed by 1 base and 4 bases, with 6 bases remaining between them. Germline V gene lookup returns CDR1 SGHTA and CDR2 FQGNSA. Here the CDR3 DNA reads TGTGCCAGCAGCTTAGAAATAGCAGATACGCAGTATTTT. Its protein is CASSLEIADTQYF.

This sequence joins TRBV19 and TRBJ1-5; a weak D match, TRBD1 (6 bases). V was clipped by 3 bases and J by 1 base, with 10 bases between them. The length of the CDR3 is 15 residues. Per the germline V gene, CDR1 is LNHDA and CDR2 is SQIVND (reference sequence). The CDR3 nucleotides are TGTGCCAGTAGTATTCTGGGGACAAGCAATCAGCCCCAGCATTTT. The encoded protein is CASSILGTSNQPQHF.

V and J are TRBV25-1 and TRBJ2-5, with 7 positions matching TRBD1. The CDR3 has 15 amino acids. V lost 3 bases to trimming and J lost 3 bases; unmatched junction nucleotides: 7. The germline gives CDR1 MGHDK, CDR2 SYGVNS. Here the CDR3 reads CASSDDRVGEETQYF. The CDR3 DNA is TGTGCCAGCAGTGATGACAGGGTCGGAGAAGAGACCCAGTACTTC. The complete variable domain, with remaining parts taken from reference TRBV25-1 and TRBJ2-5, reads EADIYQTPRYLVIGTGKKITLECSQTMGHDKMYWYQQDPGMELHLIHYSYGVNSTEKGDLSSESTVSRIRTEHFPLTLESARPSHTSQYLCASSDDRVGEETQYFGPGTRLLVL.

The V gene is TRBV6-5, the J gene TRBJ2-1; D may be TRBD2 (5 bases). The V gene lost 0 bases and the J gene lost 4 bases, with 10 bases spanning the gap. Germline CDR1 is MNHEY and CDR2 is SVGAGI. This CDR3 contains 15 residues. The CDR3 reads CASSYSTRGYNEQFF. The CDR3 DNA follows: TGTGCCAGCAGTTACTCAACTCGGGGTTACAATGAGCAGTTCTTC.

There are many counts of this clone. The same CDR3 also results from other DNA sequences found in this sample. The chain carries TRBV6-5 and TRBJ1-1; D gene unclear. This CDR3 is 11 amino acids long. The V and J ends lost 6 bases and 3 bases respectively, with 5 bases between them. Germline CDR1 reads MNHEY; CDR2 reads SVGAGI. The CDR3 nucleotides are TGTGCCAGCAGCAGGTACACTGAAGCTTTCTTT. Its translation is CASSRYTEAFF.

The chain uses TRBV18 and TRBJ2-7; tentatively, D is TRBD1 (6 bases). V lost 0 bases and J 2 bases, leaving 8 bases between the germline ends. CDR3 length equals 14 residues. Germline V gene data show CDR1 as KGHSH and CDR2 as LQKENI. In DNA, the CDR3 is TGTGCCAGCTCACCACCCTCAGGGGCCTACGAGCAGTACTTC. Translated, it gives CASSPPSGAYEQYF.

This clone appeared a single time. The chain carries TRBV6-1 and TRBJ1-2, with D perhaps TRBD1 (5 bases). The V end was cut by 5 bases, the J end by 4 bases, with 17 bases between. This CDR3 is built from 15 residues. Germline V gives CDR1 MNHNS, CDR2 SASEGT. CDR3 residues: CASSSLAGQSYGYTF. CDR3 DNA: TGTGCCAGCAGTTCCCTGGCAGGGCAAAGCTATGGCTACACCTTC.

The chain has TRBV28 and TRBJ2-6, with D possibly being TRBD2 (5 bases). V was pared by 5 bases and J by 0 bases, with 20 bases between. Germline loops: CDR1 MDHEN, CDR2 SYDVKM. The CDR3 covers 19 residues. The CDR3 nucleotides are TGTGCCAGCAGTAGTTTTGGACTGGGCAGGAACTCTGGGGCCAACGTCCTGACTTTC. The encoded protein is CASSSFGLGRNSGANVLTF.

This clone was detected once. In DNA, the CDR3 is TGTGCCAGCAGCTTAGTGGAGGGATCGGGTGGCTACACCTTC. Its translation: CASSLVEGSGGYTF. The chain recombines TRBV7-8 with TRBJ1-2; D unclear. CDR1 SGHVS and CDR2 FQNEAQ come from the germline V gene. CDR3 length: 14 amino acids. Trimming took off 1 base at V and 7 bases at J, with 13 bases between the two ends. Full variable domain (outside the CDR3, taken from reference TRBV7-8 and TRBJ1-2): GAGVSQSPRYKVAKRGQDVALRCDPISGHVSLFWYQQALGQGPEFLTYFQNEAQLDKSGLPSDRFFAERPEGSVSTLKIQRTQQEDSAVYLCASSLVEGSGGYTFGSGTRLTVV.

The chain carries TRBV4-1 and TRBJ2-7; the match to TRBD2 covers 11 bases. V was clipped by 0 bases and J by 1 base; unmatched bases: 8. The CDR3 covers 18 residues. Germline values: CDR1 MGHRA, CDR2 YSYEKL. CDR3 loop: CASSQDLEASGRSYEQYF. The CDR3 nucleotides read TGCGCCAGCAGCCAAGATCTTGAGGCTAGCGGGAGGTCCTACGAGCAGTACTTC.

The CDR3 DNA reads as TGTGCCAGCAGAGCGGAACCCACGGGTAGTTCACCCCTCCACTTT. Amino acid sequence: CASRAEPTGSSPLHF. The gene calls are TRBV2 and TRBJ1-6; D is ambiguous. Germline values: CDR1 SNHLY, CDR2 FYNNEI. The CDR3 loop spans 15 amino acids. With 6 bases removed from V and 9 bases from J, the gap between germline ends came to 18 bases.

The chain has TRBV5-1 and TRBJ2-2; 9 positions agree with TRBD1. The length of the CDR3 is 16 residues. V shed 3 bases and J 2 bases; nucleotides not matched to a gene: 5. Germline CDR1 reads SGHRS; CDR2 reads YFSETQ. CDR3 bases: TGCGCCAGCAGCTACGGACAGGGGACAAACACCGGGGAGCTGTTTTTT. Protein: CASSYGQGTNTGELFF.

The rearrangement links TRBV5-8 to TRBJ2-7, with D perhaps TRBD1 or TRBD2 (6 bases each). CDR3 size: 14 residues. Germline V lookup: CDR1 SGHTS, CDR2 YDEGEE. Trimming pared 0 bases from V and 2 bases from J, leaving 9 bases between. CDR3: CASSLERGPYEQYF. In DNA form, the CDR3 reads TGTGCCAGCAGCTTGGAACGGGGGCCCTACGAGCAGTACTTC.

V gene TRBV7-9 combines with J gene TRBJ1-1, with D perhaps matching TRBD1 (5 bases). CDR3 length: 13 residues. From germline, CDR1 is SEHNR and CDR2 FQNEAQ (reference sequence). Trimming removed 5 bases from V and 4 bases from J, with 11 bases in between. CDR3: CASSQNGGTEAFF. In nucleotides, the CDR3 is TGTGCCAGCAGCCAAAACGGGGGCACTGAAGCTTTCTTT.

DNA for the CDR3: TGTGCCAGCAGTCCCCACAGGGGGGGGATCAATCAGCCCCAGCATTTT. This translates into CASSPHRGGINQPQHF. The V gene is TRBV28, the J gene TRBJ1-5; TRBD1 matches at 8 bases. Germline CDR1 reads MDHEN; CDR2 reads SYDVKM. Unmatched junction bases numbered 9, after V lost 5 bases and J lost 3 bases. CDR3 length: 16 residues.

The V gene is TRBV10-1, the J gene TRBJ2-7; D remains ambiguous. Germline-derived CDR1 and CDR2 are WNHNN and SYGVQD (reference sequence). The CDR3 consists of 14 residues. Trimming removed 10 bases at V and 2 bases at J, with 18 bases between. CDR3 coding DNA: TGCGCCACCTTCCGGCAACACACACCCTACGAGCAGTACTTC. Encoded protein: CATFRQHTPYEQYF.

The rearrangement joins TRBV6-1 to TRBJ1-1; D unresolved. The CDR3 length is 13 residues. CDR1 and CDR2 from the germline V gene are MNHNS and SASEGT. V was shortened by 1 base and J by 8 bases, with 11 bases between the two germline ends. CDR3 sequence (DNA): TGTGCCAGCAGTGAAGGCCAGGCGGCAGAAGCTTTCTTT. It codes for CASSEGQAAEAFF.

The V call is TRBV5-1, the J call TRBJ2-5; no firm D call. V gave up 3 bases and J gave up 3 bases, with 27 bases separating them. The germline CDR1 and CDR2 sequences are SGHRS and YFSETQ. CDR3 length equals 19 residues. CDR3 amino acids: CASSSPYGRTETGKETQYF. For the CDR3, the DNA is TGCGCCAGCAGCTCTCCTTACGGCCGAACAGAGACCGGAAAAGAGACCCAGTACTTC. Full variable domain (rest looked up from reference TRBV5-1 and TRBJ2-5): KAGVTQTPRYLIKTRGQQVTLSCSPISGHRSVSWYQQTPGQGLQFLFEYFSETQRNKGNFPGRFSGRQFSNSRSEMNVSTLELGDSALYLCASSSPYGRTETGKETQYFGPGTRLLVL.

The V gene is TRBV11-2, the J gene TRBJ1-3, with a weak D call TRBD1 (5 bases). V dropped 1 base and J dropped 4 bases, with 11 bases sitting between them. CDR3 length equals 15 residues. Germline V lookup: CDR1 SGHAT, CDR2 FQNNGV. CDR3 nucleotide sequence: TGTGCCAGCAGCTTAGCAGGGAGTTACGGAAACACCATATATTTT. Translating gives CASSLAGSYGNTIYF.

The rearrangement joins TRBV27 to TRBJ2-7; the match to TRBD1 covers 10 bases. V trimming: 2 bases; J trimming: 4 bases; junction bases outside the gene matches: 8. CDR3 length: 16 amino acids. The germline gives CDR1 MNHEY, CDR2 SMNVEV (reference sequence). The CDR3 DNA sequence: TGTGCCAGCAGTTTACGGGGGGGACAGGGGAGGTACGAGCAGTACTTC. It encodes CASSLRGGQGRYEQYF.

A note on this clone: The sample holds other DNA sequences that translate to the same CDR3. The rearrangement joins TRBV5-1 to TRBJ2-3, with D unresolved. CDR3 size: 13 residues. Germline V gene sequence: CDR1 SGHRS, CDR2 YFSETQ. The V end was cut by 0 bases, the J end by 0 bases, with 2 bases between. CDR3 in DNA: TGCGCCAGCAGCTTGGTCAGCACAGATACGCAGTATTTT. Protein: CASSLVSTDTQYF.

The CDR3 coding sequence is TGTGCCAGCAGCGTAGGAGGTCCTTCCGGAGATACGCAGTATTTT. Its protein is CASSVGGPSGDTQYF. The rearrangement joins TRBV9 to TRBJ2-3; no clear D gene. The length of the CDR3 is 15 residues. Trimming removed 0 bases at V and 5 bases at J, with 13 bases between. Germline values: CDR1 SGDLS, CDR2 YYNGEE.

The rearrangement uses TRBV5-6 and TRBJ2-7; D unresolved. With 2 bases removed from V and 2 bases from J, the gap between germline ends came to 8 bases. CDR1 is SGHDT, CDR2 YYEEEE, per germline. This CDR3 is built from 13 residues. The DNA of the CDR3 is TGTGCCAGCAGCTTTCTCACCCCCTACGAGCAGTACTTC. Translated: CASSFLTPYEQYF.

The chain employs TRBV19 and TRBJ1-2, with 8 bases matching TRBD1. Trimming cost V 6 bases and J 1 base; bases outside gene matches: 10. The CDR3 covers 16 residues. Germline lookup yields CDR1 LNHDA and CDR2 SQIVND (reference sequence). CDR3 coding DNA: TGTGCCAGTAGCCCTAACCAGGGACAGGATAACTATGGCTACACCTTC. This translates into CASSPNQGQDNYGYTF. Filled out from reference TRBV19 and TRBJ1-2, the complete variable domain reads DGGITQSPKYLFRKEGQNVTLSCEQNLNHDAMYWYRQDPGQGLRLIYYSQIVNDFQKGDIAEGYSVSREKKESFPLTVTSAQKNPTAFYLCASSPNQGQDNYGYTFGSGTRLTVV.

This chain uses TRBV6-5 with TRBJ2-7, with 10 bases matching TRBD2. CDR1 and CDR2 from the germline V gene are MNHEY and SVGAGI. The CDR3 spans 15 residues. J was trimmed by 2 bases and V by 5 bases; bases with no gene match: 6. CDR3 sequence: CASSPGLAAAYEQYF. The CDR3 region has the DNA TGTGCCAGCAGTCCAGGACTAGCGGCCGCCTACGAGCAGTACTTC.

The CDR3 loop reads CASSAREGAAGTEAFF. For the CDR3, the DNA is TGTGCCAGCAGCGCCCGGGAGGGGGCAGCGGGGACTGAAGCTTTCTTT. The chain uses TRBV9 and TRBJ1-1; 7 nucleotides match TRBD1. CDR1 is SGDLS, CDR2 YYNGEE, per germline. The CDR3 spans 16 residues. With V trimmed by 3 bases and J by 5 bases, 13 bases remained unmatched.